The following is a T cell receptor (beta chain) sequence with its context. The data stem from a study of blood T cell repertoires in COVID-19. Study-wide context: Nucleic acid was either cDNA or gDNA, and it came from T cells, B-cell-depleted T cells, or PBMCs.

In the original processing: The assay estimated nucleated cells by amplifying reference gene primers. Profiled with immunoSEQ multiplex PCR; TCRdb holds only in-frame clones, not every one. V, J and clone size derive from that table, while D and trimming were established from the DNA sequence. This sample has around 300,000 clones; roughly 88% occur once, and the top ten carry around 5%. The sequence was obtained from a man aged 30 to 39 who had recovered from COVID-19. Sequenced: PBMCs or T cells enriched from blood (not recorded which).

In nucleotides, the CDR3 is TGTGCCAGCACACCCCGGGGGTTGGGGGGTTACGAGCAGTACTTC. Its protein is CASTPRGLGGYEQYF. The V and J genes are TRBV6-5 and TRBJ2-7, with D possibly matching TRBD2 (6 bases). The CDR3 length is 15 residues. The germline V gene has CDR1 MNHEY and CDR2 SVGAGI. The V end lost 7 bases, the J end lost 4 bases, and 20 bases lay between the germline ends.